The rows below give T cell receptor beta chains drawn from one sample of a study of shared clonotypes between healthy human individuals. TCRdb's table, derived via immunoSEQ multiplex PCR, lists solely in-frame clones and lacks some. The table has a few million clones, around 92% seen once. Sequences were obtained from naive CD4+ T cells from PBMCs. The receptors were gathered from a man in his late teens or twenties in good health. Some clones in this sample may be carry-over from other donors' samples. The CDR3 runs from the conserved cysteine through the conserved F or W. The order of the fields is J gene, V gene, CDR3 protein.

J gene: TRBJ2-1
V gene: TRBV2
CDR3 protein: CASSELAGVRQFF

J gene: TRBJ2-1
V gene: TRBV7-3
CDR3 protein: CASSPTAVDDPYNEQFF

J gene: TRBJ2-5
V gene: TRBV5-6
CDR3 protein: CASSLGGSGETQYF

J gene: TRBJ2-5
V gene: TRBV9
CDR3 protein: CASSEQGTETQYF

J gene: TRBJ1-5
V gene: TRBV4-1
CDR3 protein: CASSQGNGKGQGNQPQHF

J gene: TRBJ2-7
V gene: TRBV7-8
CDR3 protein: CAGGTGLFEQYF

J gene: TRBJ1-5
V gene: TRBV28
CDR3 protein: CASSAGGSIPAGAQHF

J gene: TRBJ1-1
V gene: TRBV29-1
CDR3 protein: CSVDPHDMNTEAFF

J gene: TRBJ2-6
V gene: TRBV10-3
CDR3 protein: CAISESNVRPGANVLTF

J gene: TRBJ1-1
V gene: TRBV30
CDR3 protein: CAWSVLTNTEAFF

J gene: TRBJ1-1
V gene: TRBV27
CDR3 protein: CASSLTGYGGAFF

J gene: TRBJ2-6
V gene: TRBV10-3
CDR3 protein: CAISESGAAGANVLTF

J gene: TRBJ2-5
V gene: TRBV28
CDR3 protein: CASSFLRGPWFRRETQYF

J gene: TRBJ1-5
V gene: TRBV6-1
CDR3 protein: CASSGGVGDQPQHF

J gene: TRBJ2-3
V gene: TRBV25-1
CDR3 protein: CASSVSGRAPDTQYF